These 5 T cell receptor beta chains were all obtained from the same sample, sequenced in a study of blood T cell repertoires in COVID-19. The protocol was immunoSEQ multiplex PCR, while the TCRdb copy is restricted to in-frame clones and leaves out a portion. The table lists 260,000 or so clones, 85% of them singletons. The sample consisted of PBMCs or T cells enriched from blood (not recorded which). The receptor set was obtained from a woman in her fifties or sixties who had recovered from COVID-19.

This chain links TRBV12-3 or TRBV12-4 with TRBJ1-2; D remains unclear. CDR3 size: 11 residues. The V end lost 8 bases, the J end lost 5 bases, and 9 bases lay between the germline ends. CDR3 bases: TGTGCCAGCGGGGAGGGTTATGGCTACACCTTC. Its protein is CASGEGYGYTF.

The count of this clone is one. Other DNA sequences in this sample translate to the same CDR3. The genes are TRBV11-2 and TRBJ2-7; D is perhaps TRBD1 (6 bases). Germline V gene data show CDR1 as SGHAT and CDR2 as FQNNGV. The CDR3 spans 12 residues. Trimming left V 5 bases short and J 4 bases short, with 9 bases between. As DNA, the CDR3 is TGTGCCAGCAGCCCGGACAGTTACGAGCAGTACTTC. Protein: CASSPDSYEQYF. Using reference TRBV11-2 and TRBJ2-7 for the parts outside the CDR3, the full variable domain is EAGVAQSPRYKIIEKRQSVAFWCNPISGHATLYWYQQILGQGPKLLIQFQNNGVVDDSQLPKDRFSAERLKGVDSTLKIQPAKLEDSAVYLCASSPDSYEQYFGPGTRLTVT.

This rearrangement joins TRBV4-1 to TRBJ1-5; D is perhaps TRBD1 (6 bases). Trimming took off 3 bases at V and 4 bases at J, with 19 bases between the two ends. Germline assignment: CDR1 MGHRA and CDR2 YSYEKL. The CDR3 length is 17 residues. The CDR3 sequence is CASSHVDNRVGNQPQHF. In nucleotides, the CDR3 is TGCGCCAGCAGCCACGTAGACAACAGGGTCGGTAATCAGCCCCAGCATTTT.

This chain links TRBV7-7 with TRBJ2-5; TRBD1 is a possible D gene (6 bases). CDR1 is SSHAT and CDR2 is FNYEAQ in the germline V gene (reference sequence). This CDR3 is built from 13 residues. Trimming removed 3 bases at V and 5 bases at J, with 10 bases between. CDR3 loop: CASSFGGRETQYF. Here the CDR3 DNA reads TGTGCCAGCAGCTTTGGGGGCCGGGAGACCCAGTACTTC.

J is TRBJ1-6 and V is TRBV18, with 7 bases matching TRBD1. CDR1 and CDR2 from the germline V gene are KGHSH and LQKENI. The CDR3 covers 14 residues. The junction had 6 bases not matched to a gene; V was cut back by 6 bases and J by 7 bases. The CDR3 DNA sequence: TGTGCCAGCTCGCGGGACAGACAGAATTCACCCCTCCACTTT. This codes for CASSRDRQNSPLHF. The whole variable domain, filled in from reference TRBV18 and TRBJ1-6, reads NAGVMQNPRHLVRRRGQEARLRCSPMKGHSHVYWYRQLPEEGLKFMVYLQKENIIDESGMPKERFSAEFPKEGPSILRIQQVVRGDSAAYFCASSRDRQNSPLHFGNGTRLTVT.